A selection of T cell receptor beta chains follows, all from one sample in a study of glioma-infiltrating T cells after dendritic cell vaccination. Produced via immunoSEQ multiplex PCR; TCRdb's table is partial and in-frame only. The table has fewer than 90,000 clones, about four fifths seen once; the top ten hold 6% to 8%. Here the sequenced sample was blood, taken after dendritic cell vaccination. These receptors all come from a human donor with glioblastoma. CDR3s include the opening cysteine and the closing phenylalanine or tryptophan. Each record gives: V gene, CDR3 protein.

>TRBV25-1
CASSESEGGNTEAFF
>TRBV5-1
CASSLGPGGDNEQFF
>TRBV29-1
CSVVGGYNTDTQYF
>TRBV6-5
CASSYLRARAEQYF
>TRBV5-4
CASSLGGDYGYTF
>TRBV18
CASSPPAVYEQYF
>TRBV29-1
CSVVPNTEAFF
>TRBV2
CASTTDRTNEKLFF
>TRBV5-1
CASSFGGGTGEQFF
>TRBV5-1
CASSLEANHYEQYF
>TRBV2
CASRGQGYEQYF
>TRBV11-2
CASSLDREDYEQYF
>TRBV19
CASRTGNTEAFF
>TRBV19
CASSWRRGADNEQFF
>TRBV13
CASTIRYQGSEQYF
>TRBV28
CASLLGGAGGDTNEQFF
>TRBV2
CASSEGQGGELFF
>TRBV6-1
CASAQGGNQPQHF
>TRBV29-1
CSVEVQGVMNEQYF
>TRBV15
CATTRGGRFAGANVLTF
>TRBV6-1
CASSDLVNQPQHF
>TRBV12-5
CASGRQGTTGELFF
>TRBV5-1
CASSPQSSANTGELFF
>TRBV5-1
CASLCWREKWGGTDPNYGYTF
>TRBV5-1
CASSLGGRGDQPQHF
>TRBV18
CASSPLVGDYEQYF
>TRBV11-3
CASSLGGTGGEEQFF
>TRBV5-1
CASSFGGVTYEQYF
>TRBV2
CASTEKPYTYNEQFF
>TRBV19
CASSMQDRPEKLFF
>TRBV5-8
CASSLGLLYGYTF
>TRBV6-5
CASSYSGQTNQPQHF
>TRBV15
CATSRASADTQYF
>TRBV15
CATSRADRGQWETQYF
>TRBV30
CAWSPGNIQYF
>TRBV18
CASSPDSTGYEQYF
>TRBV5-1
CASRWTSMNTEAFF
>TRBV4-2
CASSQGAGYEQYF
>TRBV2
CASSAETAGYGYGYTF
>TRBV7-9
CASSLGRLRSSYEQYF
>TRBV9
CASKRGVTDTQYF
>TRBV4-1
CASSSPPRSDSAAYEQYF
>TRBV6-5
CASRRNTNYGYTF
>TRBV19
CATLPNSSRLCCSSNQPQHF
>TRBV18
CASSQGIGQGISYGYTF
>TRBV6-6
CATGQGASGANVLTF
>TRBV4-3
CASSQMNRVDEQFF
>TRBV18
CASSPSRWAGEQYF